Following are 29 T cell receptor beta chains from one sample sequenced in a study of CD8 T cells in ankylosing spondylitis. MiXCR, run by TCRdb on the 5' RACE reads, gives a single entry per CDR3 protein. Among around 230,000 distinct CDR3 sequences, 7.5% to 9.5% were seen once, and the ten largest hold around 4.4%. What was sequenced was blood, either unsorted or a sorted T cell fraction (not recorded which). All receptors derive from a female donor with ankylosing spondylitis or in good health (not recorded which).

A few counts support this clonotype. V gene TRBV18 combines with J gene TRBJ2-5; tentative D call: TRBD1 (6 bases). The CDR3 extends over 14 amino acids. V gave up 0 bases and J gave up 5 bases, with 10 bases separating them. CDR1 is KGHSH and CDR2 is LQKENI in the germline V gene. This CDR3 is CASSPPSQGETQYF. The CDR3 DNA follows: TGTGCCAGCTCACCACCGTCGCAGGGGGAGACCCAGTACTTC.

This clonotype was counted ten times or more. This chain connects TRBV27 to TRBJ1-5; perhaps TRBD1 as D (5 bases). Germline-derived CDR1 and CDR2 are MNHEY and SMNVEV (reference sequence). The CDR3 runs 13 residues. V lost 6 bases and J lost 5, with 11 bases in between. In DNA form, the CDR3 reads TGTGCCAGCAGGAGGGGTTCGCATCAGCCCCAGCATTTT. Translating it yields CASRRGSHQPQHF.

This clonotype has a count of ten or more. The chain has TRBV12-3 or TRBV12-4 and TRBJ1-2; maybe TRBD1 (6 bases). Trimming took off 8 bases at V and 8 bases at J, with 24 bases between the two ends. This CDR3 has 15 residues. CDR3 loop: CASVMAGGLWGGYTF. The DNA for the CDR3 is TGTGCCAGCGTCATGGCCGGGGGCCTCTGGGGGGGCTACACCTTC.

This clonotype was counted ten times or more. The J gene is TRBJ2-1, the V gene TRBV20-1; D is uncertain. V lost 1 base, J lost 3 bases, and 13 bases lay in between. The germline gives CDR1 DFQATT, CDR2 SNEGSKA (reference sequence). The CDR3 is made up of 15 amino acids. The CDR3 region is CSARAPVGSYNEQFF. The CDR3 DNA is TGCAGTGCTAGAGCCCCGGTGGGTAGCTACAATGAGCAGTTCTTC.

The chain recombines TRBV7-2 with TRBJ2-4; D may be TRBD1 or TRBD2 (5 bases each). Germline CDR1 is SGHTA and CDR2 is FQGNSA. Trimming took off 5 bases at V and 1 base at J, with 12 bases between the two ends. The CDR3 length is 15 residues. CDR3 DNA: TGTGCCAGCAGCGCAGGGAGTGGGGCCAAAAACATTCAGTACTTC. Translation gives CASSAGSGAKNIQYF.

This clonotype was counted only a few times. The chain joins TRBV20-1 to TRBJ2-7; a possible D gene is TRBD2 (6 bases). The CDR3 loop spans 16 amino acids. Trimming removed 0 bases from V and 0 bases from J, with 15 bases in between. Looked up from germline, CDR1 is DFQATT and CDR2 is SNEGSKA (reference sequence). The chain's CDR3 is CSARDRFRETSYEQYF. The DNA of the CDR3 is TGCAGTGCTAGAGATAGGTTCCGGGAGACCTCCTACGAGCAGTACTTC.

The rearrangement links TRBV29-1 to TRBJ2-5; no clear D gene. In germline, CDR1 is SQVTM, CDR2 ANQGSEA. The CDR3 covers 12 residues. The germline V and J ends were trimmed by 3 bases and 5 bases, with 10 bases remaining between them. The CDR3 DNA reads TGCAGCGTTGAGGTACTCGGGGAGACCCAGTACTTC. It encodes CSVEVLGETQYF.

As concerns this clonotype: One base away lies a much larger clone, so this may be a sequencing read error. The CDR3 loop is CASSFAAEWSQPQHF. The CDR3 DNA reads as TGTGCCAGCAGTTTCGCAGCGGAATGGAGTCAGCCCCAGCATTTT. V and J are TRBV27 and TRBJ1-5; D is undetermined. Trimming took 3 bases from V and 6 from J, leaving 15 bases between them. The CDR3 has 15 amino acids. Germline CDR1 and CDR2: MNHEY and SMNVEV (reference sequence).

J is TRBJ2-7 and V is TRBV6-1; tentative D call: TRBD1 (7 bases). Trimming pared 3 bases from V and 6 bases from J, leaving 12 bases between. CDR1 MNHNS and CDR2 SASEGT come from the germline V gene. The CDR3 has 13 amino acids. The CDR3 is CASSEGGQIEQYF. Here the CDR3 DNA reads TGTGCCAGCAGTGAGGGGGGACAGATCGAGCAGTACTTC.

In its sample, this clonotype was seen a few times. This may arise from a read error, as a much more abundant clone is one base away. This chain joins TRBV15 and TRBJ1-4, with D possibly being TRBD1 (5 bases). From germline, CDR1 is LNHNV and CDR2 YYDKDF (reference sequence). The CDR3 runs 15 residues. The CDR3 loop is CTTSRGQSRGEKLFF. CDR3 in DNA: TGTACCACCAGCAGAGGACAATCTCGGGGTGAAAAACTGTTTTTT.

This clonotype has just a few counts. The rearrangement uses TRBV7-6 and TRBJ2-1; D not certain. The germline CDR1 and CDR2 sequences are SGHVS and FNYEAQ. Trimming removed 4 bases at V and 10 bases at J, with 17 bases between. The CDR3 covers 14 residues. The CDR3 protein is CASSSTRAPGEQFF. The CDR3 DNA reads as TGTGCCAGCAGCTCAACCCGGGCCCCAGGAGAGCAGTTCTTC.

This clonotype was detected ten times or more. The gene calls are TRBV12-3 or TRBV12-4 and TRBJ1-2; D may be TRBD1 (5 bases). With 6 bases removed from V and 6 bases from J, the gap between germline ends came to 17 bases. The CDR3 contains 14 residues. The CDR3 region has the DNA TGTGCCAGCAGCCGGGACGCCTTCCAAAATGGCTACACCTTC. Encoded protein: CASSRDAFQNGYTF.

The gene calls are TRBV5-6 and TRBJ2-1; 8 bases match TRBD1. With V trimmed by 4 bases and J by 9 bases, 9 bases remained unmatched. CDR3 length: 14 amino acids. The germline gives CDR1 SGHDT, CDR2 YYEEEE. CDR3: CASSPDRGDGEQFF. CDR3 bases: TGTGCCAGCAGCCCTGACAGGGGTGATGGTGAGCAGTTCTTC.

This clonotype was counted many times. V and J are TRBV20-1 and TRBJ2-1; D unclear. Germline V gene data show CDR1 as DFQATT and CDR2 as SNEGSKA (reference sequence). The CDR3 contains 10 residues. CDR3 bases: TGCAGCGCAGTGGTAACAGAGCAGTTCTTC. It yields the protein CSAVVTEQFF.

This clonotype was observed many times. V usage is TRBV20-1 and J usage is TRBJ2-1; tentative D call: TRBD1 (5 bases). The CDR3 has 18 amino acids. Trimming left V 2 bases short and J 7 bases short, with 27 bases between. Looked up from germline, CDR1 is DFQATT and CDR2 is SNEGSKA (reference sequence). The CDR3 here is CSARPLPRRVREVNEQFF. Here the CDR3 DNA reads TGCAGTGCTAGACCTCTACCCCGCAGGGTACGCGAAGTGAATGAGCAGTTCTTC.

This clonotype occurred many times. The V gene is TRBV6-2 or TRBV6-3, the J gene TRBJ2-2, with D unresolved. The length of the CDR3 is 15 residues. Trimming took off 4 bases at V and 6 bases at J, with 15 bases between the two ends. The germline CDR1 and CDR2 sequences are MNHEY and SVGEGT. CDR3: CASSSQTAQAGELFF. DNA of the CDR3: TGTGCCAGCAGTTCCCAAACCGCGCAAGCCGGGGAGCTGTTTTTT.

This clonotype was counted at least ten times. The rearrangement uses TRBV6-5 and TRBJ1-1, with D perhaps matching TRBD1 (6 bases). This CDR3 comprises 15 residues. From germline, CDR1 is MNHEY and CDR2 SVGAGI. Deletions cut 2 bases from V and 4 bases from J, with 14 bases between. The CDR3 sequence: CASSYLPTGTTEAFF. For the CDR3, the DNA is TGTGCCAGCAGTTACCTCCCGACAGGTACCACTGAAGCTTTCTTT.

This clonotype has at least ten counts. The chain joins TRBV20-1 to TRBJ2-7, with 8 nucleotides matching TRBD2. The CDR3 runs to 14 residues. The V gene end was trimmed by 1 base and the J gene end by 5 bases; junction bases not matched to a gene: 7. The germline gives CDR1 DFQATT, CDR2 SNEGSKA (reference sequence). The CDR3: CSARGLANQDEQYF. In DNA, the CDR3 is TGCAGTGCTAGAGGACTAGCGAACCAGGACGAGCAGTACTTC.

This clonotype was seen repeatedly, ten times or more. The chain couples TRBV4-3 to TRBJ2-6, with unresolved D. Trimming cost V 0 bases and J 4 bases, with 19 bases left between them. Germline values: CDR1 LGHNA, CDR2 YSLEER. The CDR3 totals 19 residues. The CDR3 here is CASSQDPEPWGIGANVLTF. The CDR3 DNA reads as TGCGCCAGCAGCCAAGATCCAGAGCCTTGGGGTATCGGGGCCAACGTCCTGACTTTC.

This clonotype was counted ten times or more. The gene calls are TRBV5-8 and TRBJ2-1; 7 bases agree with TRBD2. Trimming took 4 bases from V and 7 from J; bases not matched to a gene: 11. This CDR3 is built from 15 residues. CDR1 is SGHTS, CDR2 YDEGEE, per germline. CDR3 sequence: CASSGRRAGVNEQFF. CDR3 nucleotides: TGTGCCAGCAGCGGTCGTAGGGCGGGGGTGAATGAGCAGTTCTTC.

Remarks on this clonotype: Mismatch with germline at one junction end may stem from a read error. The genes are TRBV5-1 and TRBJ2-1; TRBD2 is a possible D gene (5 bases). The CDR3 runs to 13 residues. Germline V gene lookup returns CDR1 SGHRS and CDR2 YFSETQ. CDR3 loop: CSSSRDSYNEQFF. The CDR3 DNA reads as TGCTCCAGCAGCCGGGACTCCTACAATGAGCAGTTCTTC.

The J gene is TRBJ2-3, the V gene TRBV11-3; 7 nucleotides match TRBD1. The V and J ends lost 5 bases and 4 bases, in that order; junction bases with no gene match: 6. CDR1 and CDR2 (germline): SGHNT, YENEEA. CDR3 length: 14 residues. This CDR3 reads CASSTRQGADTQYF. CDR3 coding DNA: TGTGCCAGCAGCACCAGACAGGGTGCAGATACGCAGTATTTT.

The CDR3 coding sequence is TGTGCCATCAGAAAAGGGACGGAGCAATCTTACGAGCAGTACTTC. It translates to CAIRKGTEQSYEQYF. This chain uses TRBV10-3 with TRBJ2-7; D may match TRBD1 or TRBD2 (5 bases each). CDR1 is ENHRY, CDR2 SYGVKD, per germline. Between the trimmed V and J ends, which lost 6 bases and 4 bases, there was a span of 19 bases. This CDR3 spans 15 amino acids.

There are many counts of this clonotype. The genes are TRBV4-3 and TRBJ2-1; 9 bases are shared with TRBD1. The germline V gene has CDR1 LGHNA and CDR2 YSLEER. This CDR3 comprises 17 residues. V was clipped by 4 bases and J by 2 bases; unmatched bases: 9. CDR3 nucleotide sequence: TGCGCCAGCAGCCGTTCCCCGGGACAGGGTGCCTACAATGAGCAGTTCTTC. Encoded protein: CASSRSPGQGAYNEQFF.

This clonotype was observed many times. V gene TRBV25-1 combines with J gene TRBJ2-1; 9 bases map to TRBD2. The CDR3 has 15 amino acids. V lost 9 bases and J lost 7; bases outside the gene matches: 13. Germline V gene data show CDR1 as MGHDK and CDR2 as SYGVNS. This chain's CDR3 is CASRRVAGARNEQFF. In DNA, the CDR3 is TGTGCCAGTAGGCGGGTAGCGGGAGCAAGGAATGAGCAGTTCTTC.

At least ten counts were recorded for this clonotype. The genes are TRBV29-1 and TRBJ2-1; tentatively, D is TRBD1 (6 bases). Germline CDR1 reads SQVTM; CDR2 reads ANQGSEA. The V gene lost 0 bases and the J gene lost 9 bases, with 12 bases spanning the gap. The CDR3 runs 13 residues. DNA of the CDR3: TGCAGCGTTGAAGAGGAGGCAGGGGCTGAGCAGTTCTTC. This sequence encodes CSVEEEAGAEQFF.

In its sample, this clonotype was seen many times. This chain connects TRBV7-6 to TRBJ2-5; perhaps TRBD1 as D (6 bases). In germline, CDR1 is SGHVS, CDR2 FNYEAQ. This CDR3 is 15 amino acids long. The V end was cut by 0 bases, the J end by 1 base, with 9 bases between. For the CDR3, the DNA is TGTGCCAGCAGCTTAGCTGGGGGCGTCCAAGAGACCCAGTACTTC. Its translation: CASSLAGGVQETQYF.

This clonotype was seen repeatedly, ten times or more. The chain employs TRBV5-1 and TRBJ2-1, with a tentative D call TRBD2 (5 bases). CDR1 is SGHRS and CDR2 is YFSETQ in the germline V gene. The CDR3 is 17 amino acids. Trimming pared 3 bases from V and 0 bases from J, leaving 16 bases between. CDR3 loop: CASSSDWARSSYNEQFF. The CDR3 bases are TGCGCCAGCAGCTCGGACTGGGCCCGAAGCTCCTACAATGAGCAGTTCTTC.

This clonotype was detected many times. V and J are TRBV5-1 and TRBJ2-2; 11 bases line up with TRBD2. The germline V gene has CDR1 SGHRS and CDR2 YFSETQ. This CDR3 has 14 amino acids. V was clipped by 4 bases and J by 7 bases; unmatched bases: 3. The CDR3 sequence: CASSVGLAGGELFF. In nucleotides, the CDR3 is TGCGCCAGCAGCGTCGGACTAGCGGGCGGGGAGCTGTTTTTT.